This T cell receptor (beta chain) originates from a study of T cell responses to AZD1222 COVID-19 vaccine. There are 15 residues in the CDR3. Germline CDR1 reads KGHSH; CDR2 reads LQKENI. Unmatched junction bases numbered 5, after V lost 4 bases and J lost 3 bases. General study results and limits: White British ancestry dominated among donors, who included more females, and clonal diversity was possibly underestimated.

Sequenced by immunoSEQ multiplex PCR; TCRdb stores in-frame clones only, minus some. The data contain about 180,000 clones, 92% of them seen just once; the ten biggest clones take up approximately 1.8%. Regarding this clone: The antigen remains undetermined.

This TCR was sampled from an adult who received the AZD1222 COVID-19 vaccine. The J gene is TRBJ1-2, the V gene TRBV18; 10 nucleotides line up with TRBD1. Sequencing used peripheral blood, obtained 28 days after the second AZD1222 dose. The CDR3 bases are TGTGCCAGCTCACTCGGACAGGGGGGGTACTATGGCTACACCTTC. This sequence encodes CASSLGQGGYYGYTF.